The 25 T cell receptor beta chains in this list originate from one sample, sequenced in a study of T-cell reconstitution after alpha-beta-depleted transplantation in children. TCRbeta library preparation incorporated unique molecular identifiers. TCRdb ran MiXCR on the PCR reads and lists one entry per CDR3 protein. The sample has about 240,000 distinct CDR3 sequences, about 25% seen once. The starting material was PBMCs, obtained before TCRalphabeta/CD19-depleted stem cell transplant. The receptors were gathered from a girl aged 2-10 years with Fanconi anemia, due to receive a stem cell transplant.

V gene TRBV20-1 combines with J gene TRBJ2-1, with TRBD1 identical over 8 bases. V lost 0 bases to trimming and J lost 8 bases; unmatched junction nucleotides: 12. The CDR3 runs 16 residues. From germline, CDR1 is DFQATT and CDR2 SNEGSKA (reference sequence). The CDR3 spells CSARDPDREVLDEQFF. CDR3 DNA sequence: TGCAGTGCTAGAGACCCGGACAGGGAAGTACTTGATGAGCAGTTCTTC.

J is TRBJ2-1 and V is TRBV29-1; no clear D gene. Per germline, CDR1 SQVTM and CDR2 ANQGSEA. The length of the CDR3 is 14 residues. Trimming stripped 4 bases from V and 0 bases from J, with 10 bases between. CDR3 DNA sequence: TGCAGCGTTGGACCGACGAGCTCCTACAATGAGCAGTTCTTC. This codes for CSVGPTSSYNEQFF.

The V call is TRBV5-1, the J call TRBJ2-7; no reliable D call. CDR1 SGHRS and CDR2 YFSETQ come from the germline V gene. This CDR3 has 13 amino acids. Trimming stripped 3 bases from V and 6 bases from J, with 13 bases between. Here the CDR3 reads CASSSRDLIEQYF. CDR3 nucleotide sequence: TGCGCCAGCAGCTCGAGAGACTTAATCGAGCAGTACTTC.

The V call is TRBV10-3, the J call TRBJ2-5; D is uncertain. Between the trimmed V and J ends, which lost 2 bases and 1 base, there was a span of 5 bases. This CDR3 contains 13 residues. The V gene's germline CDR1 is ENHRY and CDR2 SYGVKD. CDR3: CAISEMPQETQYF. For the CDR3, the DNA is TGTGCCATCAGTGAGATGCCCCAAGAGACCCAGTACTTC.

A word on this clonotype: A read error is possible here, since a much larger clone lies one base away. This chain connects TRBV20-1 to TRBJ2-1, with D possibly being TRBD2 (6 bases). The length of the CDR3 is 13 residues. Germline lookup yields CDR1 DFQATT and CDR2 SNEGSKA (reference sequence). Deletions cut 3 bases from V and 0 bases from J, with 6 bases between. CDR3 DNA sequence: TGCAGTGCTAGGGGGGGCTCCTACAATGAGCAGTTCTTC. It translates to CSARGGSYNEQFF.

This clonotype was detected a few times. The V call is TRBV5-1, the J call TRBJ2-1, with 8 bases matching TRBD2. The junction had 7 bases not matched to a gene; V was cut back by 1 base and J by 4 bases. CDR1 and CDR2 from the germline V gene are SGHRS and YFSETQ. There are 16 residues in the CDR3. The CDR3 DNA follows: TGCGCCAGCAGCTTGATGGCCGGGGGGGAATACAATGAGCAGTTCTTC. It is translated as CASSLMAGGEYNEQFF.

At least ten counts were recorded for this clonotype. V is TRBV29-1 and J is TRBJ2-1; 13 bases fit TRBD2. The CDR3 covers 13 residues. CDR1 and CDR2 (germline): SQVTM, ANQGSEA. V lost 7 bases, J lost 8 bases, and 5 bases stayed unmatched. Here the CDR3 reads CSGGLAGDDEQFF. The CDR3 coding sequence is TGCAGCGGCGGACTAGCGGGAGACGATGAGCAGTTCTTC.

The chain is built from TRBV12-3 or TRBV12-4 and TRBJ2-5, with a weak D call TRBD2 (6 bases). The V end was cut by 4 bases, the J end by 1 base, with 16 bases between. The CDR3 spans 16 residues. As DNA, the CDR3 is TGTGCCAGCAGTTGCCCCCGACTAGATCCCCAAGAGACCCAGTACTTC. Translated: CASSCPRLDPQETQYF.

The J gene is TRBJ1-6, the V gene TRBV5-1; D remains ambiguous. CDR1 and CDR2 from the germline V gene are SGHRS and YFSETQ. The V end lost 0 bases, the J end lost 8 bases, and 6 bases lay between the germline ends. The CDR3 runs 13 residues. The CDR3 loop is CASSLDPDSPLHF. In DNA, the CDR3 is TGCGCCAGCAGCTTGGATCCGGATTCACCCCTCCACTTT.

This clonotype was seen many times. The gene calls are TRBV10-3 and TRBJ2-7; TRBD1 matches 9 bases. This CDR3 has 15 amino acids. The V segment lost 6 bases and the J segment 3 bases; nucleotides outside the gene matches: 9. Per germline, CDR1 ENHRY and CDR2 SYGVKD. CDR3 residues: CAISAEQGAGYEQYF. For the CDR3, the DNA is TGTGCCATCAGCGCGGAACAGGGGGCGGGCTACGAGCAGTACTTC.

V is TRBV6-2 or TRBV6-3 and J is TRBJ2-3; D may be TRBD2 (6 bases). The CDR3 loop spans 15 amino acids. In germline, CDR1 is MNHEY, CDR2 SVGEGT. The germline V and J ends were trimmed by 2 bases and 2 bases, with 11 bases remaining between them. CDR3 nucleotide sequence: TGTGCCAGCAGTTACACCGGGACTTACACAGATACGCAGTATTTT. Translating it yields CASSYTGTYTDTQYF.

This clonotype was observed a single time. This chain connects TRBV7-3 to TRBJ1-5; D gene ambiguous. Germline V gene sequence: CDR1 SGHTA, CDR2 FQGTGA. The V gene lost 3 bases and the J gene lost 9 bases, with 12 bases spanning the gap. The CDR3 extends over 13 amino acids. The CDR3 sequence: CASSLRGSGPQHF. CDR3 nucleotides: TGTGCCAGCAGCTTGCGGGGATCAGGGCCCCAGCATTTT.

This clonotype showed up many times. CDR3 coding DNA: TGTGCCAGCAGCCAAGGTCGATATAGCAATCAGCCCCAGCATTTT. Its protein is CASSQGRYSNQPQHF. The rearrangement joins TRBV4-2 to TRBJ1-5, with D unresolved. CDR3 length: 15 amino acids. Trimming took 1 base from V and 0 from J, leaving 7 bases between them. Germline-derived CDR1 and CDR2 are LGHNA and YNFKEQ.

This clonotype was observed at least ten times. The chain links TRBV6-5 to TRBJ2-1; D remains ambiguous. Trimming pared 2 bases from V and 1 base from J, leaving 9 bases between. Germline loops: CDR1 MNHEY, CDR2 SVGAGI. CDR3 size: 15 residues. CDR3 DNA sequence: TGTGCCAGCAGTTACCTGAGTGGTTCCTACAATGAGCAGTTCTTC. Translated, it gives CASSYLSGSYNEQFF.

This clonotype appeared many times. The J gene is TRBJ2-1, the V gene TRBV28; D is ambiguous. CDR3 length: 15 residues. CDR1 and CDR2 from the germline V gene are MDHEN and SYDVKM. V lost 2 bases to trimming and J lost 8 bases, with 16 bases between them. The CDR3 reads CASSLVGYNGHEQFF. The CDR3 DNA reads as TGTGCCAGCAGTTTAGTTGGATACAATGGGCATGAGCAGTTCTTC.

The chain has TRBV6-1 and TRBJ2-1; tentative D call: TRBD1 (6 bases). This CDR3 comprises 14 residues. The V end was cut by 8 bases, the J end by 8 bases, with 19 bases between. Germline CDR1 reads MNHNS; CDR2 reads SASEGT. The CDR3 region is CASGVGAGAYEQFF. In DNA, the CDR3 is TGTGCCAGCGGCGTTGGGGCAGGGGCCTATGAGCAGTTCTTC.

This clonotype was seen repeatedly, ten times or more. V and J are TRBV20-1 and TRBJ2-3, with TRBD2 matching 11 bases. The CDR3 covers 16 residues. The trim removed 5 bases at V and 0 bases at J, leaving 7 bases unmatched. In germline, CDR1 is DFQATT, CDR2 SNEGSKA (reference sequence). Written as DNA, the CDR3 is TGCAGTGCTCAAGTCCGACTAGCGGGGAGCACAGATACGCAGTATTTT. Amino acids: CSAQVRLAGSTDTQYF.

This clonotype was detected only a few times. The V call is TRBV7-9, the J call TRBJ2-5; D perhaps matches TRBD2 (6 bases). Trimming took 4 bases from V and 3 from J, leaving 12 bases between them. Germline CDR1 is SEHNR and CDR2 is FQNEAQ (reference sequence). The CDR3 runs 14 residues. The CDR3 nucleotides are TGTGCCAGCAGCTCGGGACTTACGGAAGAGACCCAGTACTTC. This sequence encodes CASSSGLTEETQYF.

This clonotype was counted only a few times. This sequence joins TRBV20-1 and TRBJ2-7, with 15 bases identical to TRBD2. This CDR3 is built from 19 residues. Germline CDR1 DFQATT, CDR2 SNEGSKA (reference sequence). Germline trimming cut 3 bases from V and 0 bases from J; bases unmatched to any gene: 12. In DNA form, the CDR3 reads TGCAGTGCTAGGCGAGGACTAGCGGGAGGGATGTTAAGCTCCTACGAGCAGTACTTC. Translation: CSARRGLAGGMLSSYEQYF.

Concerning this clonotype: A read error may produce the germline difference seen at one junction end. The DNA for the CDR3 is TGCAGTGCTGGGGGACCTTCCCCCTCCCACGAGCAGTACTTC. It is translated as CSAGGPSPSHEQYF. The chain uses TRBV20-1 and TRBJ2-7; D assignment may be TRBD1 or TRBD2 (5 bases each). Germline V lookup: CDR1 DFQATT, CDR2 SNEGSKA (reference sequence). The CDR3 totals 14 residues.

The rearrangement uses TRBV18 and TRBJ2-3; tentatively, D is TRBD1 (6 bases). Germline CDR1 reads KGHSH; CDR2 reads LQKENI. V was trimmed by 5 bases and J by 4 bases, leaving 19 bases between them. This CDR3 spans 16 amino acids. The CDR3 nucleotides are TGTGCCAGCTCATTCCGGACAGTTATCACTGCAGATACGCAGTATTTT. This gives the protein CASSFRTVITADTQYF.

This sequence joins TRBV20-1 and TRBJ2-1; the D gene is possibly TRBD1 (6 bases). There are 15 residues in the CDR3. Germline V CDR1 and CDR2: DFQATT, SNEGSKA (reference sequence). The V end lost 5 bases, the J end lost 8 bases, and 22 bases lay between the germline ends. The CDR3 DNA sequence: TGCAGTGCTGGCCCAGGACAGTTTGATATATATGAGCAGTTCTTC. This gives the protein CSAGPGQFDIYEQFF.

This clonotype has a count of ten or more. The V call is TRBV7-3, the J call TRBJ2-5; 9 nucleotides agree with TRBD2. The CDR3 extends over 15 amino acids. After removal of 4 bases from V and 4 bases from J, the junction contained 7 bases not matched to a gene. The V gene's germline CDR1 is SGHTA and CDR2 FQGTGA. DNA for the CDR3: TGTGCCAGCAGCTACTTAGCGGGAGCGAGAGAGACCCAGTACTTC. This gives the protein CASSYLAGARETQYF.

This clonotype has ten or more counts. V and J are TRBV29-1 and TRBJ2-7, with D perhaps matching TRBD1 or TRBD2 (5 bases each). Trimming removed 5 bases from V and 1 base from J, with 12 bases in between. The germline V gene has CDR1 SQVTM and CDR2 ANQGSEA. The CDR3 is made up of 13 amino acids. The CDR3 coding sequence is TGCAGCGTTCGAGTGGGGACGTCCTACGAGCAGTACTTC. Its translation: CSVRVGTSYEQYF.

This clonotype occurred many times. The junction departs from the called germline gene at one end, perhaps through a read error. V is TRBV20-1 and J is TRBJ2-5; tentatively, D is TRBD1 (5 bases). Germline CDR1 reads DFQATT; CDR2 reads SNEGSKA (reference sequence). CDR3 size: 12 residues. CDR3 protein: CSARLLGGHTHF. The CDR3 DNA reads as TGCAGTGCTAGGCTATTGGGCGGACATACACACTTC.